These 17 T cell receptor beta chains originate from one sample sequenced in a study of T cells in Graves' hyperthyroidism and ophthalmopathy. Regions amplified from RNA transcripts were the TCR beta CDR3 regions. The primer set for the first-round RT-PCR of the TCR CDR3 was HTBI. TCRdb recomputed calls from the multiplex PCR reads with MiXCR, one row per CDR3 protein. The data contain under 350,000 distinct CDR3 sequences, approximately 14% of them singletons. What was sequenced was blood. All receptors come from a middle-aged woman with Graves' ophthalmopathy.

CDR3 bases: TGTGCCAGCTCACCGGGACTTATATACGAGCAGTACTTC. Encoded protein: CASSPGLIYEQYF. The chain recombines TRBV18 with TRBJ2-7, with TRBD2 as a possible D gene (6 bases). In germline, CDR1 is KGHSH, CDR2 LQKENI. This CDR3 region has 13 residues. The V gene lost 3 bases and the J gene lost 4 bases, with 10 bases spanning the gap.

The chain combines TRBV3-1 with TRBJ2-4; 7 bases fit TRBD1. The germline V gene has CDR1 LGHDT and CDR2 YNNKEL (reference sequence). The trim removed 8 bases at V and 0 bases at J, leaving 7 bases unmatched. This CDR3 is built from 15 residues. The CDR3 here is CASRDSMIAKNIQYF. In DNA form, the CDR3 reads TGTGCCAGCCGGGACAGCATGATAGCCAAAAACATTCAGTACTTC. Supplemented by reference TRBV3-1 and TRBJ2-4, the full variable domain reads DTAVSQTPKYLVTQMGNDKSIKCEQNLGHDTMYWYKQDSKKFLKIMFSYNNKELIINETVPNRFSPKSPDKAHLNLHINSLELGDSAVYFCASRDSMIAKNIQYFGAGTRLSVL.

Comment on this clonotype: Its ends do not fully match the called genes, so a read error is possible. The CDR3 nucleotides are TGTACCATACGGGACAACTACGAGCAGTACTTC. Translated, it gives CTIRDNYEQYF. The chain links TRBV10-3 to TRBJ2-7; a weak D match, TRBD1 (6 bases). The CDR3 is made up of 11 amino acids. Germline-derived CDR1 and CDR2 are ENHRY and SYGVKD.

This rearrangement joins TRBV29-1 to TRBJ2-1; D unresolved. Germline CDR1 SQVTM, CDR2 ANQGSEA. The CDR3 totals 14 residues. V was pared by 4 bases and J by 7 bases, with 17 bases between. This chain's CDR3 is CSVGDEATWNEQFF. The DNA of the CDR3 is TGCAGCGTTGGAGACGAGGCCACCTGGAATGAGCAGTTCTTC.

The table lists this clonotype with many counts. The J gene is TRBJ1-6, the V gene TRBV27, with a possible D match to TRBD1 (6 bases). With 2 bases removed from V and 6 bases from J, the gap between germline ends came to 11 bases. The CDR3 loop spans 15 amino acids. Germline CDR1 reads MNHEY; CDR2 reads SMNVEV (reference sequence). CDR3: CASSLRSGVNSPLHF. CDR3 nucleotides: TGTGCCAGCAGTTTAAGGTCAGGGGTTAATTCACCCCTCCACTTT.

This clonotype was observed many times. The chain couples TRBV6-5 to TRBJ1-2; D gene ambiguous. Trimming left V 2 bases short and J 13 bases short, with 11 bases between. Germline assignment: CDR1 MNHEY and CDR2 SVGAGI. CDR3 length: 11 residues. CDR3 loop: CASSYPPTATF. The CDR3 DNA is TGTGCCAGCAGTTACCCCCCGACGGCCACCTTC.

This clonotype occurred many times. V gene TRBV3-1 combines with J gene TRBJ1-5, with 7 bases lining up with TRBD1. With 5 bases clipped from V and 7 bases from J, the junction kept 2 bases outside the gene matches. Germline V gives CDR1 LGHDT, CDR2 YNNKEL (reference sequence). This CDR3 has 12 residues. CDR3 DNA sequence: TGTGCCAGCAGCAGACAGGGACAGCCCCAGCATTTT. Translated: CASSRQGQPQHF.

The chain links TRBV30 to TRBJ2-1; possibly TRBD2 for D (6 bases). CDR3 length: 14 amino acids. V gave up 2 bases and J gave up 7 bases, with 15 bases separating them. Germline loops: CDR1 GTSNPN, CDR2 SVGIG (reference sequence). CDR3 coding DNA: TGTGCCTGGAGTCCGGAGGGCCGGGTGAATGAGCAGTTCTTC. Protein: CAWSPEGRVNEQFF.

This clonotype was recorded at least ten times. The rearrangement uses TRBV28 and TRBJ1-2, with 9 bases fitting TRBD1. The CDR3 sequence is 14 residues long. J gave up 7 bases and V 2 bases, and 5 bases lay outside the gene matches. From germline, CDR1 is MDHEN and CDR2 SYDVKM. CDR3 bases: TGTGCCAGCAGTTTAGAACAGGGGGCTTTTGGCTACACCTTC. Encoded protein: CASSLEQGAFGYTF.

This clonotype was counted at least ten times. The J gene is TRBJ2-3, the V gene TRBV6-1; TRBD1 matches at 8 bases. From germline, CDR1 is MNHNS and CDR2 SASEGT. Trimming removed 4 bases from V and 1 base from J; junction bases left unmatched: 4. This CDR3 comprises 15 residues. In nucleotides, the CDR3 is TGTGCCAGCAGTGCCCAGACAGGGGGCACAGATACGCAGTATTTT. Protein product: CASSAQTGGTDTQYF.

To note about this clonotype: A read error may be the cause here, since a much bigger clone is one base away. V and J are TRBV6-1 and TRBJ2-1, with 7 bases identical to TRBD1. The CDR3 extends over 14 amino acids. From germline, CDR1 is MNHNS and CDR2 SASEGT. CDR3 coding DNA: TGTGCCAGCACAAAAGGGACAGACCTCAATGGGCAGTTCTTC. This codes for CASTKGTDLNGQFF.

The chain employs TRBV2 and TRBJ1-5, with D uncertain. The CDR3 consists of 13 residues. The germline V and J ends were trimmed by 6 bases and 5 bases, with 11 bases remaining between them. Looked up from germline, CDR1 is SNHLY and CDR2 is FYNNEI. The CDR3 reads CASRGFEDQPQHF. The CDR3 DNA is TGTGCCAGCAGAGGGTTTGAAGATCAGCCCCAGCATTTT.

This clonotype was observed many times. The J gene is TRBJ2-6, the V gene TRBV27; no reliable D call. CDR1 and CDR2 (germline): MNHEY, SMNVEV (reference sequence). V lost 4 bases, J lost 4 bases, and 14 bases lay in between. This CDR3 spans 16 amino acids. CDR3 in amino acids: CASSSKTNPGANVLTF. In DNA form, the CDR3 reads TGTGCCAGCAGTTCCAAGACAAACCCCGGGGCCAACGTCCTGACTTTC.

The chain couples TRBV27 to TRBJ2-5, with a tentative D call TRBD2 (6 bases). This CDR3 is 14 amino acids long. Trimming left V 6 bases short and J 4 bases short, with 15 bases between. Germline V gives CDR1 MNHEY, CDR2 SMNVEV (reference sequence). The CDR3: CASRSWGVGETQYF. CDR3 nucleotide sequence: TGTGCCAGCAGGTCGTGGGGGGTGGGAGAGACCCAGTACTTC.

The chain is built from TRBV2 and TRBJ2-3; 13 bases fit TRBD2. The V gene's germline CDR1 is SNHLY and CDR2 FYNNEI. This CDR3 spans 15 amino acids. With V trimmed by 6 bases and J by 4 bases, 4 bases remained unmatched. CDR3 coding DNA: TGTGCCAGCAGAACTAGCGGGAGGGTTGCAGATACGCAGTATTTT. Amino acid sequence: CASRTSGRVADTQYF.

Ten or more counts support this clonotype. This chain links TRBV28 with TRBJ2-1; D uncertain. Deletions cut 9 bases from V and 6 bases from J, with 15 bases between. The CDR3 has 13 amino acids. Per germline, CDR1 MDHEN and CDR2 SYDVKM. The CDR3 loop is CASSSGPTNEQFF. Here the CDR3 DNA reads TGTGCCAGTTCCTCCGGGCCCACCAATGAGCAGTTCTTC.

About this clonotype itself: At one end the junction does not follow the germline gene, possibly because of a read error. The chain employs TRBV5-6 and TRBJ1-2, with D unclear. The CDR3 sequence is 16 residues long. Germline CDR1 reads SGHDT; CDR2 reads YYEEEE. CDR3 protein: CVSSLAGEWADYGYTF. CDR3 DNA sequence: TGTGTCAGCAGCTTGGCCGGTGAGTGGGCGGACTATGGCTACACCTTC.